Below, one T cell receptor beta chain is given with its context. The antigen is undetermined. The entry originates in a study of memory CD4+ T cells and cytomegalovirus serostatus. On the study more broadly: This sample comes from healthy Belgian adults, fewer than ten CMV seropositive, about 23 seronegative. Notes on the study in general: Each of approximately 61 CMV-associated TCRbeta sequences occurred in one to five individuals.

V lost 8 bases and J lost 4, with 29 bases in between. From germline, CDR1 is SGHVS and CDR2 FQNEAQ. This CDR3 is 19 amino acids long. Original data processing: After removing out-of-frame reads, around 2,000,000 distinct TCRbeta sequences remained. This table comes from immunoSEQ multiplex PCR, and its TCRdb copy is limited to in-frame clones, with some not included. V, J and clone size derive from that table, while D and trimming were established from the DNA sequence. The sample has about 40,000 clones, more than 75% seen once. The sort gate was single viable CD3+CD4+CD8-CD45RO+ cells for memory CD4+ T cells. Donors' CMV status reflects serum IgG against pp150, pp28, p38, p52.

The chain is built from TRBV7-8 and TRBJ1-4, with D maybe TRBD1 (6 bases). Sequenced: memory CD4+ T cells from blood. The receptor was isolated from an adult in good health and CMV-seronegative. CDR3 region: CASQHTRRGIRGYNEKLFF. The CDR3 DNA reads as TGTGCCAGCCAGCACACCAGGCGAGGAATTAGGGGGTATAATGAAAAACTGTTTTTT.